The T cell receptor beta chain described here comes from a study of CD8 T cells in ankylosing spondylitis. The study's findings and limits: What seemed typical of ankylosing spondylitis blood was a TCR beta motif built from about 8 highly homologous variants.

TCRdb re-called the 5' RACE reads through MiXCR, storing one row per CDR3 protein. The sample has more than 600,000 distinct CDR3 sequences; around 20% are singletons. The CDR3 has 12 residues. CDR1 is LGHNT and CDR2 is FRNRAP in the germline V gene. V gave up 2 bases and J gave up 5 bases, with 6 bases separating them. This clonotype was seen only a few times. Its antigen is still unknown. Sample: blood, either unsorted or a sorted T cell fraction (not recorded which). The TCR was taken from a male donor with ankylosing spondylitis. The rearrangement links TRBV12-5 to TRBJ1-2, with no clear D. This CDR3 is CASGLRTYGYTF. CDR3 bases: TGTGCTAGTGGTTTGAGGACTTATGGCTACACCTTC. The whole variable domain, remainder taken from reference TRBV12-5 and TRBJ1-2, is DARVTQTPRHKVTEMGQEVTMRCQPILGHNTVFWYRQTMMQGLELLAYFRNRAPLDDSGMPKDRFSAEMPDATLATLKIQPSEPRDSAVYFCASGLRTYGYTFGSGTRLTVV.